The 22 T cell receptor beta chains below come from one sample, sequenced in a study of shared clonotypes between healthy human individuals (dated by TCRdb to the early 2020s). Library method: the immunoSEQ multiplex PCR assay. As stored in TCRdb, this immuneACCESS dataset retains in-frame rearrangements with V and J assigned. A fraction of the clones does not appear; measured against another copy, unresolved V genes explain less than half of the discrepancy, and the remainder lacks a known reason. The sample profile shows some 900,000 clones; 76% of them were found once. Jointly, the top ten make up 1.5% of the sample. Sequencing was carried out using memory CD4+ T cells sorted from blood. Sample cell subset or site, as interpreted from the label and publication: CD45RA-negative fraction. The receptors stem from a man younger than 30 in good health.

J is TRBJ1-2 and V is TRBV19; TRBD1 might be the D (5 bases). There are 13 residues in the CDR3. Germline CDR1 LNHDA, CDR2 SQIVND (reference sequence). Trimming removed 2 bases at V and 4 bases at J, with 8 bases between. The chain's CDR3 is CASSIKGPYGYTF. For the CDR3, the DNA is TGTGCCAGTAGTATAAAGGGGCCCTATGGCTACACCTTC.

The chain recombines TRBV4-1 with TRBJ1-5; D remains unclear. CDR1 is MGHRA, CDR2 YSYEKL, per germline. CDR3 length: 14 amino acids. Deletions cut 1 base from V and 8 bases from J, with 12 bases between. The CDR3 region has the DNA TGCGCCAGCAGCCAAGTAGGGATTGTCGAGCCCCAGCATTTT. It translates to CASSQVGIVEPQHF.

The sample holds one count of this clone. This rearrangement joins TRBV4-2 to TRBJ1-5, with D perhaps TRBD1 (5 bases). This CDR3 has 16 amino acids. CDR1 LGHNA and CDR2 YNFKEQ come from the germline V gene. Trimming shortened V by 2 bases and J by 4 bases, and 15 bases separated the two germline ends. The CDR3 coding sequence is TGTGCCAGCAGCCAATCAGGAAGGGGCGATAATCAGCCCCAGCATTTT. Protein sequence: CASSQSGRGDNQPQHF.

The chain is built from TRBV28 and TRBJ1-1; D unresolved. The V and J ends lost 6 bases and 5 bases respectively, with 13 bases between them. The CDR3 covers 13 residues. Germline loops: CDR1 MDHEN, CDR2 SYDVKM. CDR3 amino acids: CASSRPGRTEAFF. The CDR3 DNA sequence: TGTGCCAGCAGCCGCCCTGGGCGGACTGAAGCTTTCTTT.

The V gene is TRBV7-2, the J gene TRBJ2-7; 7 bases are a match to TRBD2. Germline CDR1 is SGHTA and CDR2 is FQGNSA. Trimming cost V 8 bases and J 5 bases; bases outside gene matches: 12. There are 14 residues in the CDR3. The CDR3 sequence is CASGRRAGTDEQYF. The CDR3 nucleotides are TGTGCCAGCGGGCGCCGAGCGGGGACGGACGAGCAGTACTTC.

The rearrangement joins TRBV25-1 to TRBJ1-1; D is perhaps TRBD1 (6 bases). CDR1 MGHDK and CDR2 SYGVNS come from the germline V gene. V lost 7 bases and J lost 4, with 19 bases in between. The CDR3 contains 15 residues. The CDR3 loop is CASTEMGDKCTEAFF. The DNA for the CDR3 is TGTGCCAGCACCGAGATGGGGGACAAATGCACTGAAGCTTTCTTT.

The chain uses TRBV7-8 and TRBJ1-3; 10 nucleotides match TRBD1. V shed 5 bases, J shed 0 bases, and the junction held 7 bases outside the gene matches. The CDR3 runs to 17 residues. CDR1 and CDR2 from the germline V gene are SGHVS and FQNEAQ. The CDR3 DNA sequence: TGTGCCAGCAGCCCCGGGACAGGGGCGACCTCTGGAAACACCATATATTTT. It specifies CASSPGTGATSGNTIYF.

The J gene is TRBJ2-5, the V gene TRBV10-1; TRBD2 agrees at 10 bases. The CDR3 has 13 amino acids. Germline V lookup: CDR1 WNHNN, CDR2 SYGVQD (reference sequence). The J segment lost 4 bases and the V segment lost 6 bases, leaving 2 bases of the junction unmatched. The CDR3 bases are TGCGCCAGCAGCCCTAGCGGGAGAGAGACCCAGTACTTC. The encoded protein is CASSPSGRETQYF.

The chain employs TRBV28 and TRBJ2-7; 7 nucleotides align to TRBD1. The CDR3 is made up of 14 amino acids. V shed 2 bases and J 4 bases; nucleotides not matched to a gene: 5. Germline V CDR1 and CDR2: MDHEN, SYDVKM. CDR3 sequence reads: CASSLGGQTYEQYF. For the CDR3, the DNA is TGTGCCAGCAGTTTAGGGGGACAGACTTACGAGCAGTACTTC.

V is TRBV23-1 and J is TRBJ2-3; D is undetermined. TRBV23-1 is noted as an ORF with a role that remains uncertain. Trimming stripped 4 bases from V and 2 bases from J, with 16 bases between. The CDR3 extends over 16 amino acids. CDR3 nucleotide sequence: TGCGCCAGCAGTCGATTGGCAGGCTTATCCACAGATACGCAGTATTTT. Translating gives CASSRLAGLSTDTQYF.

The chain joins TRBV6-5 to TRBJ2-6; D remains ambiguous. The CDR3 has 15 amino acids. Trimming pared 5 bases from V and 2 bases from J, leaving 10 bases between. CDR1 MNHEY and CDR2 SVGAGI come from the germline V gene. The CDR3 here is CASSRSTTGANVLTF. CDR3 coding DNA: TGTGCCAGCAGTCGTTCTACGACTGGGGCCAACGTCCTGACTTTC.

This clone was picked up one time. This chain connects TRBV27 to TRBJ2-1; maybe TRBD2 (7 bases). V lost 8 bases and J lost 7, with 18 bases in between. The V gene's germline CDR1 is MNHEY and CDR2 SMNVEV (reference sequence). The CDR3 is made up of 14 amino acids. The CDR3 region is CASQGRGPTNEQFF. The DNA of the CDR3 is TGTGCCAGCCAGGGGCGGGGGCCAACGAATGAGCAGTTCTTC.

The sample holds a few counts of this clone. The chain recombines TRBV5-1 with TRBJ2-1; 7 nucleotides line up with TRBD1. Germline V gives CDR1 SGHRS, CDR2 YFSETQ. The V and J ends lost 4 bases and 0 bases, in that order; junction bases with no gene match: 10. This CDR3 spans 17 amino acids. The CDR3 region has the DNA TGCGCCAGCAGCAGCTCCGGGACAGCCTTCTCCTACAATGAGCAGTTCTTC. Its protein is CASSSSGTAFSYNEQFF.

The chain is built from TRBV5-1 and TRBJ2-6, with D tentatively TRBD1 (6 bases). The CDR3 spans 17 residues. V shed 0 bases and J shed 4 bases, with 14 bases lying between them. The germline V gene has CDR1 SGHRS and CDR2 YFSETQ. The CDR3 protein is CASSLVPTGSGANVLTF. The CDR3 DNA reads as TGCGCCAGCAGCTTGGTGCCCACAGGGAGCGGGGCCAACGTCCTGACTTTC. The full variable domain, its missing parts supplied by reference TRBV5-1 and TRBJ2-6, is KAGVTQTPRYLIKTRGQQVTLSCSPISGHRSVSWYQQTPGQGLQFLFEYFSETQRNKGNFPGRFSGRQFSNSRSEMNVSTLELGDSALYLCASSLVPTGSGANVLTFGAGSRLTVL.

The gene calls are TRBV11-2 and TRBJ2-5; no firm D call. Per the germline V gene, CDR1 is SGHAT and CDR2 is FQNNGV. Trimming pared 5 bases from V and 2 bases from J, leaving 12 bases between. There are 14 residues in the CDR3. The CDR3 bases are TGTGCCAGCAGCCCCGGTGTGGTACAAGAGACCCAGTACTTC. Protein product: CASSPGVVQETQYF. The variable domain in full, completed from reference TRBV11-2 and TRBJ2-5, reads EAGVAQSPRYKIIEKRQSVAFWCNPISGHATLYWYQQILGQGPKLLIQFQNNGVVDDSQLPKDRFSAERLKGVDSTLKIQPAKLEDSAVYLCASSPGVVQETQYFGPGTRLLVL.

The rearrangement joins TRBV5-1 to TRBJ2-2, with TRBD1 matching 7 bases. The CDR3 extends over 15 amino acids. Germline V CDR1 and CDR2: SGHRS, YFSETQ. V lost 4 bases, J lost 4 bases, and 7 bases stayed unmatched. The CDR3 DNA reads TGCGCCAGCAGCCCCACAGGGGCGGGCACCGGGGAGCTGTTTTTT. Translation gives CASSPTGAGTGELFF.

As concerns this clone: A much bigger clone sits one base away, suggesting this may be a read error. Within the sample, other DNA sequences also encode this same CDR3. V and J are TRBV30 and TRBJ1-2; D may be TRBD1 (6 bases). Trimming cost V 2 bases and J 8 bases, with 15 bases left between them. The length of the CDR3 is 13 residues. Germline V gene data show CDR1 as GTSNPN and CDR2 as SVGIG (reference sequence). CDR3 amino acids: CAWSTQEGGGYTF. Here the CDR3 DNA reads TGTGCCTGGAGTACGCAAGAGGGGGGCGGCTACACCTTC.

This chain joins TRBV21-1 and TRBJ2-7; the DNA was not compared with TRBD2, the D call given in the table. TRBV21-1 is labeled a pseudogene. This CDR3 has 16 residues. CDR3 in amino acids: CASSKVSGGDSYEQYF. DNA of the CDR3: TGTGCCAGCAGCAAAGTGAGTGGGGGGGACTCCTACGAGCAGTACTTC.

The rearrangement links TRBV11-2 to TRBJ1-2; D remains ambiguous. CDR3 length: 11 amino acids. The V and J ends lost 6 bases and 8 bases respectively, with 10 bases between them. Germline-derived CDR1 and CDR2 are SGHAT and FQNNGV. The CDR3 bases are TGTGCCAGCAGTCCGGGTGTAGGCTACACCTTC. This gives the protein CASSPGVGYTF.

The chain joins TRBV2 to TRBJ2-3; the D gene is possibly TRBD1 (6 bases). Germline V gives CDR1 SNHLY, CDR2 FYNNEI. V lost 6 bases and J 4 bases, leaving 11 bases between the germline ends. CDR3 length equals 13 residues. The CDR3, as DNA: TGTGCCAGCAGCAACAGGGTCCCAGATACGCAGTATTTT. Its protein product is CASSNRVPDTQYF.

This rearrangement joins TRBV6-1 to TRBJ2-5; 12 bases are shared with TRBD2. The CDR3 consists of 15 residues. Germline trimming cut 1 base from V and 5 bases from J; bases unmatched to any gene: 2. Germline lookup yields CDR1 MNHNS and CDR2 SASEGT. Here the CDR3 DNA reads TGTGCCAGCAGTGAAGGCCTAGCGGGAGGGGAGACCCAGTACTTC. Protein sequence: CASSEGLAGGETQYF.

This chain uses TRBV5-5 with TRBJ2-5; D uncertain. V lost 4 bases and J lost 5, with 12 bases in between. Germline loops: CDR1 SGHKS, CDR2 YYEKEE (reference sequence). The CDR3 length is 13 residues. The CDR3 here is CASSPTWRETQYF. CDR3 DNA sequence: TGTGCCAGCAGCCCGACCTGGCGGGAGACCCAGTACTTC.